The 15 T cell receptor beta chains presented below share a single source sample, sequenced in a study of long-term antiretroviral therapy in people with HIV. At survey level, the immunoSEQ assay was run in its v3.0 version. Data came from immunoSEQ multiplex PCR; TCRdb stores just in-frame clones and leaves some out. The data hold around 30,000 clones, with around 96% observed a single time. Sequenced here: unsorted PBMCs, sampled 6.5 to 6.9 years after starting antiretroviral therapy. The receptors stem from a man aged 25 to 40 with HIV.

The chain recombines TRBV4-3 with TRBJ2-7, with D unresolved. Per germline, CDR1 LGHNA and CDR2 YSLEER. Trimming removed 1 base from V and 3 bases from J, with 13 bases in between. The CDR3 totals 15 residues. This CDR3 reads CASSQGQAQNYEQYF. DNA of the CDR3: TGCGCCAGCAGCCAAGGGCAGGCACAAAACTACGAGCAGTACTTC.

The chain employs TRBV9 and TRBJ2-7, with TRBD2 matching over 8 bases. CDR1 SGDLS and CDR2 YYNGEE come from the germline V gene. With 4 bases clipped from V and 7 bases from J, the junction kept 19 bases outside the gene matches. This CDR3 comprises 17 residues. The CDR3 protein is CASSPQRGTRDAGEQYF. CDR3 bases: TGTGCCAGCAGCCCCCAAAGGGGGACTAGGGACGCCGGGGAGCAGTACTTC.

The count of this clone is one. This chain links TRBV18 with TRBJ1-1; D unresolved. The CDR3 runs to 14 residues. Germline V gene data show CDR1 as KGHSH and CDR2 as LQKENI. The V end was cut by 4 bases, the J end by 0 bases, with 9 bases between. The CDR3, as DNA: TGTGCCAGCTCACGAACGGATTTGAACACTGAAGCTTTCTTT. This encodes CASSRTDLNTEAFF.

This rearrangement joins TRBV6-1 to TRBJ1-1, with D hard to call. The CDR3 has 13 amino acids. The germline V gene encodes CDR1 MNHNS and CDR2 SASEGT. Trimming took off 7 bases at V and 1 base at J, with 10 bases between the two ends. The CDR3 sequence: CASTEAANTEAFF. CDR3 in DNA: TGTGCCAGCACCGAGGCGGCGAACACTGAAGCTTTCTTT.

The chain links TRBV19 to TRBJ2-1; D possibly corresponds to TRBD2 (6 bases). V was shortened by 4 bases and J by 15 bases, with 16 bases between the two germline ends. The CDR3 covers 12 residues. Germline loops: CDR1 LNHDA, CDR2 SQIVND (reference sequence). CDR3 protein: CASSTSGLLPFF. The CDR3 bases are TGTGCCAGTAGTACTTCGGGACTTCTCCCGTTCTTC.

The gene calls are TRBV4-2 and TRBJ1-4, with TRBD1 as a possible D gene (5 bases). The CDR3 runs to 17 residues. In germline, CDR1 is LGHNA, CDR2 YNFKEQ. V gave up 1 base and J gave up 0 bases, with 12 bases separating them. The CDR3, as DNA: TGTGCCAGCAGCCAAGTGGAGGGGATTGCAACTAATGAAAAACTGTTTTTT. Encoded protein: CASSQVEGIATNEKLFF.

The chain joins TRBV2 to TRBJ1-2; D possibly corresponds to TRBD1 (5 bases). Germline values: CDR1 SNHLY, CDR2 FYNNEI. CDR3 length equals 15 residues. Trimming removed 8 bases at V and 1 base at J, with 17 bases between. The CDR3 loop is CASPPGEFGNYGYTF. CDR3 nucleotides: TGTGCCAGCCCCCCGGGGGAGTTTGGTAACTATGGCTACACCTTC. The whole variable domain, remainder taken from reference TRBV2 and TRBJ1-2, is EPEVTQTPSHQVTQMGQEVILRCVPISNHLYFYWYRQILGQKVEFLVSFYNNEISEKSEIFDDQFSVERPDGSNFTLKIRSTKLEDSAMYFCASPPGEFGNYGYTFGSGTRLTVV.

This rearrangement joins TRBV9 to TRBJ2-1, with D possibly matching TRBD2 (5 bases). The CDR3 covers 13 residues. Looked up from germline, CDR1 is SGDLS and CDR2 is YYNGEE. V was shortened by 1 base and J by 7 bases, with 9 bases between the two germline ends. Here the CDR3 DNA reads TGTGCCAGCAGCGTATGGGGAGAAAATGAGCAGTTCTTC. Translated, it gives CASSVWGENEQFF.

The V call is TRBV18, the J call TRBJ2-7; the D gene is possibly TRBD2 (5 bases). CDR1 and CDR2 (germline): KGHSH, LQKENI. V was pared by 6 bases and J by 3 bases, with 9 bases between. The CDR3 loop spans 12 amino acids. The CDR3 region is CASSPEGYEQYF. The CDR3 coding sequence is TGTGCCAGCTCGCCCGAGGGCTACGAGCAGTACTTC.

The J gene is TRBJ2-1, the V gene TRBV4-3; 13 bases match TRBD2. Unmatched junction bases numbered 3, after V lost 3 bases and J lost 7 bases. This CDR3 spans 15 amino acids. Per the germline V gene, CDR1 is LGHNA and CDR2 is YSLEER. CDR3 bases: TGCGCCAGCAGCCAGGGACTAGCGGGGAAAAATGAGCAGTTCTTC. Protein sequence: CASSQGLAGKNEQFF.

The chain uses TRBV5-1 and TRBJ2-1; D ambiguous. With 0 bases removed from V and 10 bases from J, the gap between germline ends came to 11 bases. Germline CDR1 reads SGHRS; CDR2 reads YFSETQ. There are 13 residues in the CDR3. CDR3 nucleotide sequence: TGCGCCAGCAGCTTGGCAGGTCAAAACGAGCAGTTCTTC. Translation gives CASSLAGQNEQFF. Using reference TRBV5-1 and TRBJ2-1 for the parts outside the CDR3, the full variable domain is KAGVTQTPRYLIKTRGQQVTLSCSPISGHRSVSWYQQTPGQGLQFLFEYFSETQRNKGNFPGRFSGRQFSNSRSEMNVSTLELGDSALYLCASSLAGQNEQFFGPGTRLTVL.

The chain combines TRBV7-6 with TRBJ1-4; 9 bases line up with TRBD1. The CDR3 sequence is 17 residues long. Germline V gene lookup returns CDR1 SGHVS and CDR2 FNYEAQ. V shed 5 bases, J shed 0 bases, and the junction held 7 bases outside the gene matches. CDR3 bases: TGTGCCAGCAGCACTGGACAGGGGATTGCAACTAATGAAAAACTGTTTTTT. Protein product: CASSTGQGIATNEKLFF.

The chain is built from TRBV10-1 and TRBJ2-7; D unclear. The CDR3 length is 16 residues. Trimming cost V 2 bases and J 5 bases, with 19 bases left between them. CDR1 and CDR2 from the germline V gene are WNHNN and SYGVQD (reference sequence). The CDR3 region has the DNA TGCGCCAGCAGTGAGGTCTGCAGGTACCCCCCTCACGAGCAGTACTTC. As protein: CASSEVCRYPPHEQYF.

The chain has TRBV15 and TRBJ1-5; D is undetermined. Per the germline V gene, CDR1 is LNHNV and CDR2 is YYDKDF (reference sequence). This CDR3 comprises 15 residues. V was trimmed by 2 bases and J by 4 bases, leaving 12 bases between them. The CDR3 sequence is CATSRHHTVNQPQHF. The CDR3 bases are TGTGCCACCAGCAGACACCACACGGTAAATCAGCCCCAGCATTTT.

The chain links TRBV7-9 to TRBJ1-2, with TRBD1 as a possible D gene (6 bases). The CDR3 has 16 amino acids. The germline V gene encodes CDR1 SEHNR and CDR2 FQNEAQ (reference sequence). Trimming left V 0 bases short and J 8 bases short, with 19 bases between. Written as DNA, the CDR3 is TGTGCCAGCAGCTTAGCGGGAATAACAGGGACTGGGGGCTACACCTTC. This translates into CASSLAGITGTGGYTF.